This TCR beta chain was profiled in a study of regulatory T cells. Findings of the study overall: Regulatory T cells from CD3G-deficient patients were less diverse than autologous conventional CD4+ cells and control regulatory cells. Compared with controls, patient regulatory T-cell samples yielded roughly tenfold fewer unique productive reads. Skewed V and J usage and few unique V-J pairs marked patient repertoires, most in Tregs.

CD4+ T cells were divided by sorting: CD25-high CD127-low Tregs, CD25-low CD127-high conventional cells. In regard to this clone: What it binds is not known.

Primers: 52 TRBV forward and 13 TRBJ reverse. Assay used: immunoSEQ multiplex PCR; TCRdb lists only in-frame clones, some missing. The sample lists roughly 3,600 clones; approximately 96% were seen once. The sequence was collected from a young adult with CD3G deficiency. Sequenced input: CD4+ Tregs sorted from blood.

CDR3 region: CASSFAGEVGYTF. The CDR3 region has the DNA TGCGCCAGCAGCTTCGCAGGGGAAGTCGGCTACACCTTC. The rearrangement links TRBV5-1 to TRBJ1-2; D is possibly TRBD1 (6 bases). The CDR3 has 13 amino acids. Germline-derived CDR1 and CDR2 are SGHRS and YFSETQ. Trimming shortened V by 2 bases and J by 8 bases, and 13 bases separated the two germline ends.